A selection of T cell receptor beta chains follows, all from one sample in a study of cytomegalovirus exposure and HLA in healthy donors. Repertoires were generated with immunoSEQ multiplex PCR, while TCRdb's copy carries only in-frame clones and drops some. The data hold fewer than 150,000 clones, with over 75% observed a single time. Sample: PBMCs. These receptors originate from a man between 45 and 60 years old in good health and CMV-seronegative. Both conserved end residues are part of each CDR3. D genes are given only for firm matches.

TRBJ2-3,TRBD2,TRBV10-3,CATGGVNGRAGDTQYF
TRBJ2-3,TRBD2,TRBV27,CASSPPSGSPDTQYF
TRBJ2-3,NA,TRBV5-1,CASSLAGQGTDTQYF
TRBJ2-3,TRBD1,TRBV6-6,CASRGQLYTDTQYF
TRBJ2-1,NA,TRBV15,CATSREGSYNEQFF
TRBJ2-7,TRBD2,TRBV9,CASSAGTSDMQYF
TRBJ1-1,NA,TRBV12-2,CASRPGQDTEAFF
TRBJ1-5,TRBD1,TRBV27,CASSPAQEDRGFNQPQHF
TRBJ1-3,NA,TRBV9,CASSVGPPEAGNTIYF
TRBJ2-3,TRBD1,TRBV5-5,CASSLGRDRGLSTDTQYF
TRBJ2-1,TRBD2,TRBV11-2,CASSWTSGRPYEQFF
TRBJ2-7,NA,TRBV6-4,CASSDAGGQQYF
TRBJ1-1,NA,TRBV5-8,CASSLVGAGNTEAFF
TRBJ2-1,TRBD1,TRBV6-1,CASSEKDRGIADEQFF
TRBJ1-5,NA,TRBV10-2,CASTDRTNNQPQHF
TRBJ2-1,NA,TRBV10-1,CASSLMVDNEQFF
TRBJ2-3,NA,TRBV5-4,CASSLRGGRTDTQYF
TRBJ2-3,TRBD1,TRBV2,CASSPLGQGSTDTQYF
TRBJ2-5,NA,TRBV6-5,CASSPGLYGETQYF
TRBJ1-2,TRBD1,TRBV5-4,CASRFTGARGYTF
TRBJ2-5,NA,TRBV30,CAWRRPGSQETQYF
TRBJ2-7,TRBD1,TRBV5-8,CASSSRTGKGQYF
TRBJ2-3,TRBD1,TRBV5-4,CASSPQGRDTQYF
TRBJ2-2,NA,TRBV21-1,CASSNKVAGGDPPNTGELFF
TRBJ1-4,NA,TRBV6-5,CASGTFATNEKLFF
TRBJ2-4,NA,TRBV29-1,CSVSGNIQYF